This T cell receptor beta chain was obtained from a study of cytomegalovirus exposure and HLA in healthy donors (dated by TCRdb to the late 2010s). About the full investigation: In an earlier analysis of around 540 of the donors, 276 Gb of sequence data and 120 million or so unique TCR beta sequences from 180 million or so T cells were reported. An early release that covered some 640 HLA-typed donors contained about 300 gigabases of sequencing data and around 85 million unique TCR sequences. Among the approximately 420 genotyped donors, around 81% belonged to the genetic ancestry cluster associated with self-reported Caucasian donors. The study aimed to test whether signatures of past pathogen exposure could be identified by cataloging public T cell receptors. The study profiled the T cell repertoires of around 700 subjects by immunosequencing and related them to cytomegalovirus serostatus. In addition to the first cohort of approximately 650 subjects, a separate validation cohort of about 120 different subjects was used. To predict cytomegalovirus infection status, the study combined high-throughput TCR immunosequencing, statistical association of individual TCRs with disease status, and machine learning. A later analysis re-analyzed previously published TCR beta repertoires from 650 to 800 donors and added high-resolution HLA genotyping to study TCR occurrence patterns. Rather than drawing on any new phenotypic data, the later analysis identified candidate immune exposures from TCR beta sequences and the way those sequences occurred across donors. To decide whether each TCR beta V gene segment behaved as functional or pseudogenic, an earlier analysis of fewer than 750 of the donors relied on high-throughput TCR beta sequencing. Donor age, sex, ethnicity and CMV serostatus were collected together with the repertoire data. A later genetic analysis used genome-wide SNP genotypes for about 55% of the 666 donors, treating that subset as a discovery cohort. All discovery cohort repertoires had been generated on a single sequencing platform. HLA typing covered class I and class II loci at four-digit resolution. The number of donors typed differed by locus, with about 620-630 for A, B, C, DRB1 and DQB1, 522 for DQA1, under 610 for DPA1, and around 450 for DPB1. Roughly five DR-DQ haplotypes were handled as single units for association and clustering because linkage in the cohort was strong. On average, approximately 250,000 unique TCR beta nucleotide sequences were sequenced per donor among 300 to 500 genotyped donors of the cohort, with about 19% of those sequences being non-productive.

The sample holds one count of this clone. The specificity of this receptor is unknown. No qualities accompany the bases; no much larger clone lies one base away. The trim is 5 bases for V and 2 bases for J, with a gap of 11 bases between the germline ends. The germline V gene (reference sequence) yields GTSNPN for CDR1 and SVGIG for CDR2. From the cysteine up to the phenylalanine, the CDR3 has a length of 13 residues. CDR3 DNA is the only sequence kept; it has 39 bases, read in frame from the first base. In total, roughly 670 healthy bone marrow donors made up the cohort. At the time of sampling, every cohort member was nominally healthy, though immune exposures that went unrecorded were likely present. The donor was CMV seropositive and belonged to the group of 250 to 300 seropositive cohort members. A peripheral blood sample was collected from each donor, and TCR beta sequencing was performed on peripheral blood mononuclear cells. The Qiagen DNeasy Blood Extraction Kit was used to extract genomic DNA from the blood cell samples.

The method was the immunoSEQ multiplex PCR assay. For the multiplex PCR, a mixture combining 60 forward primers for TCR Vbeta segments and 13 reverse primers for TCR Jbeta segments was used. Amplification of the CDR3 region of rearranged TCR beta genes was performed with a multiplex PCR assay on genomic DNA. The Illumina HiSeq System was used to sequence the amplified TCR beta libraries as 87-base-pair reads. The authors processed their data as follows. Across the 700 or so repertoires, a later analysis counted 78 million or so unique TCR beta chains, roughly 11 million of which were shared by at least two donors. Raw reads were error-corrected and collapsed into unique sequences by a nearest-neighbor algorithm in which closely related sequences were merged to remove PCR and sequencing errors. V, D and J gene segments were assigned by aligning CDR3 sequences to IMGT reference sequences. For a sequence to be retained, at least a six-nucleotide match to both a V gene segment and a J gene segment was required. A rearrangement counted as productive if the CDR3 had no stop codons and remained in frame with V and J, and every other rearrangement counted as non-productive. Following IMGT convention, CDR3 was defined as the stretch from the second conserved V-encoded cysteine up to the conserved J-encoded phenylalanine. In an earlier analysis of more than 550 of the donors, sequences lacking an unambiguous match to a single V gene segment were excluded. In an earlier analysis of 587 of the donors, a V segment was called functional when productive rearrangements were above 56.7%, and segregating when the standard deviation between donors exceeded 5%. To diagnose cytomegalovirus status from the catalog of TCR beta chain sequences, a statistical classification framework was built. In a later analysis, V and J genes were assigned by comparing TCR nucleotide sequences against IMGT/GENE-DB human TR gene sequences. The TCRdist pipeline was used in a later analysis to assign CDR3 sequences and most-parsimonious VDJ recombination scenarios. In a later analysis, every TCR beta chain was defined by the combination of its CDR3 amino acid sequence and its V-gene family, and reads without a unique V-gene family were dropped. As a way to deal with suspected cross-contamination and a sequencing artifact, a later analysis dropped 500 to 700 nucleotide sequences that were highly shared and had low generation probability. For each public chain, a later analysis derived a clonal expansion index from normalized ranks of inferred template counts within each repertoire. A later analysis computed generation probabilities with a VDJ recombination model fitted to out-of-frame rearrangements, and checked the results against IGoR. Hypergeometric tests were used in a later analysis to score TCR-TCR, TCR-HLA and TCR-CMV co-occurrence, with a repertoire-size bias correction applied to the TCR pairs. False discovery rates were estimated in a later analysis by permuting HLA or CMV assignments 20 times. In a later analysis, co-occurring TCRs were grouped using DBSCAN, and TCRdist sequence similarity was added for clustering within HLA-allele-positive subsets. Repertoires with fewer than 30,000 or more than 120,000 public chains, plus five repertoires with anomalous nucleotide sharing, were excluded from co-occurrence clustering. Here the immuneACCESS table is served through TCRdb, limited to in-frame sequences with V and J called. Missing clones are a known gap in these copies; in checked studies unresolved V genes cover under half, and the rest lacks a known reason. V and J calls and clone size are as listed in that table; D and trimming were resolved from the DNA. This sample has about 150,000 clones in its table, and roughly 79% of those were observed once. The ten most abundant clones make up around 7% of the sample.

What the authors observed across the whole study: Presence/absence analyses assumed roughly uniform sequencing depth across donors, an assumption that may not hold. In a later analysis, HLA-associated TCR beta chains were found to be more clonally expanded and to have lower generation probabilities than equally common non-associated chains. The sequencing pipeline was judged likely to have produced a cluster of highly shared sequence variants as a technical artifact. A further reported finding was that TCR beta sequences accurately predicted the HLA-A and HLA-B alleles for most subjects in the first cohort. According to a later genetic analysis, donors in an Asian-associated ancestry cluster had fewer N-insertions in productive TCRs than the approximately 670-donor mean. In a later analysis, most CMV-associated TCR beta chains were found to appear HLA-restricted, with HLA associations seemingly driven largely by CMV exposure. An earlier analysis of approximately 500 of the donors showed that most TCR beta V segments appeared in productive rearrangements either about 87% or about 30% of the time, which broadly matched IMGT annotations. Only TCR beta chains were sequenced in this cohort, and the absence of alpha or paired-chain data limited detectable features. The classifier was reported to diagnose cytomegalovirus status with high specificity and sensitivity in both the original and validation cohorts. CMV serostatus was the only immune exposure information available for the cohort. Correlated functional status among segregating V segments might be attributable to linkage disequilibrium, but an unknown experimental factor could not be ruled out. The earlier analysis of 587 of the donors excluded roughly 16 rarely observed V segments, including chromosome 9 orphons, because counts were too low. In a later genetic analysis, a missense DCLRE1C variant was associated with V-gene and J-gene trimming of TCR beta chains, and the association was replicated in an independent cohort. Because some donors lacked HLA typing at each locus, the association tests relied only on the typed subset. A later analysis associated 16,951 TCR beta sequences with specific HLA alleles at a false discovery rate of 0.05. The 87-base-pair reads could not distinguish some IMGT-functional V segments, including TRBV6-2 and TRBV6-3, so those segments were excluded. The study listed 164 TCR beta chains as associated with cytomegalovirus. A few of the identified cytomegalovirus-associated TCR beta chains were confirmed in vitro to be specific for cytomegalovirus antigens. According to a later analysis, TCR association rates differed among HLA loci, with DRB1 alleles showing the most associated TCRs and HLA-C alleles showing the fewest. In a later analysis, several top co-occurrence clusters were reported to appear linked to parvovirus B19, influenza, CMV and Epstein-Barr virus. When HLA alleles, especially DR and DQ, strongly co-occurred, TCR associations were difficult to assign to individual alleles. Across donors, most TCR sequences were observed very rarely, whereas some public TCRs were present in many individuals. The authors suggested that the approach could potentially be generalized to other disease states and immunological phenotypes.

The chain is encoded by TRBV30 joined to TRBJ2-3, with TRBD2 tentatively as D gene (6 bases match). This receptor was identified in a woman aged 40 to 49 in good health and CMV-seropositive. The specimen sequenced was PBMCs. CDR3 loop: CAWAAGHTDTQYF. The base sequence is TGTGCCTGGGCGGCGGGGCACACAGATACGCAGTATTTT. Where the CDR3 stops, the reference TRBV30 and TRBJ2-3 genes take over; the full variable domain is SQTIHQWPATLVQPVGSPLSLECTVEGTSNPNLYWYRQAAGRGLQLLFYSVGIGQISSEVPQNLSASRPQDRQFILSSKKLLLSDSGFYLCAWAAGHTDTQYFGPGTRLTVL.